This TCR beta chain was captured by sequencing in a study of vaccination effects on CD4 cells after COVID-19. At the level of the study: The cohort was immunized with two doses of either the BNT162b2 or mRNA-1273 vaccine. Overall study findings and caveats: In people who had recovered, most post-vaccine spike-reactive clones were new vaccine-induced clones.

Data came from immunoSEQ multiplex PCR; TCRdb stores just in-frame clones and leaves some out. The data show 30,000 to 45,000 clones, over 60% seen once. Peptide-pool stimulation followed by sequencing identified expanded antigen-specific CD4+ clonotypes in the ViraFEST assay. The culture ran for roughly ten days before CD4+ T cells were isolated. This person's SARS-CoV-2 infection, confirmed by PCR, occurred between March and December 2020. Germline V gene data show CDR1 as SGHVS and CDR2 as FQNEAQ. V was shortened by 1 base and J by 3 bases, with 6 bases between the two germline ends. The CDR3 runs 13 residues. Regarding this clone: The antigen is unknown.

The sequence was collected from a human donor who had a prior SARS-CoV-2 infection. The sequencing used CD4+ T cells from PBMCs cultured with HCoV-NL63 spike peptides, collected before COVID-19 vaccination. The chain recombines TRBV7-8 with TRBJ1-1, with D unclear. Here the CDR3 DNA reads TGTGCCAGCAGCTTAGACGAATACACTGAAGCTTTCTTT. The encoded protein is CASSLDEYTEAFF.